These 12 T cell receptor beta chains were sequenced from one sample in a study of T cell repertoires in cytomegalovirus infection. MiXCR was run by TCRdb on the reads, yielding one entry per CDR3 protein. Here the sample spans around 450,000 distinct CDR3 sequences, approximately 10% being singletons. The specimen sequenced was PBMCs. Receptors originate from a human donor in good health (CMV status not recorded). Some clones in this sample may be carry-over from other donors' samples.

V is TRBV6-5 and J is TRBJ1-5; possible D gene TRBD1, 6 bases. This CDR3 comprises 14 residues. Germline CDR1 and CDR2: MNHEY and SVGAGI. V was shortened by 3 bases and J by 7 bases, with 13 bases between the two germline ends. CDR3 protein: CASSYGGADQPQHF. In nucleotides, the CDR3 is TGTGCCAGCAGTTATGGGGGGGCTGACCAGCCCCAGCATTTT.

This clonotype was detected many times. Since a much larger clone is just one base distant, this may be a read error. The gene calls are TRBV5-6 and TRBJ1-2, with a weak D call TRBD1 (5 bases). Germline values: CDR1 SGHDT, CDR2 YYEEEE. Trimming shortened V by 3 bases and J by 1 base, and 7 bases separated the two germline ends. The CDR3 has 13 residues. CDR3 in DNA: TGTGCCAGCAGCTCGACAGTTAACTATGGCTACACCTTC. Its translation: CASSSTVNYGYTF.

This clonotype was counted ten times or more. The chain is built from TRBV7-8 and TRBJ1-1; TRBD1 matches at 9 bases. The CDR3 spans 17 residues. V was pared by 2 bases and J by 3 bases, with 10 bases of the junction left unmatched. The germline V gene encodes CDR1 SGHVS and CDR2 FQNEAQ. CDR3 loop: CASSLLSWTGDDTEAFF. CDR3 DNA sequence: TGTGCCAGCAGCTTACTATCGTGGACAGGGGACGACACTGAAGCTTTCTTT. The complete variable domain, with remaining parts taken from reference TRBV7-8 and TRBJ1-1, reads GAGVSQSPRYKVAKRGQDVALRCDPISGHVSLFWYQQALGQGPEFLTYFQNEAQLDKSGLPSDRFFAERPEGSVSTLKIQRTQQEDSAVYLCASSLLSWTGDDTEAFFGQGTRLTVV.

This clonotype was observed many times. V usage is TRBV28 and J usage is TRBJ1-6, with D hard to call. The ends were cut back, 8 bases at V and 13 bases at J, with 12 bases in the middle. This CDR3 contains 11 residues. CDR1 MDHEN and CDR2 SYDVKM come from the germline V gene. This chain's CDR3 is CASQILEPLHF. CDR3 nucleotide sequence: TGTGCCAGCCAAATCTTAGAGCCCCTCCACTTT.

This clonotype was recorded at least ten times. The chain combines TRBV6-1 with TRBJ1-5; 8 nucleotides agree with TRBD1. V lost 5 bases to trimming and J lost 2 bases; unmatched junction nucleotides: 5. The CDR3 is 15 residues long. CDR1 is MNHNS and CDR2 is SASEGT in the germline V gene. The CDR3 DNA follows: TGTGCCAGCAGTTCCTCAGGGGGCGGCAATCAGCCCCAGCATTTT. This encodes CASSSSGGGNQPQHF.

This clonotype has at least ten counts. The chain couples TRBV11-2 to TRBJ1-2, with unresolved D. The CDR3 is made up of 12 amino acids. Germline V gene data show CDR1 as SGHAT and CDR2 as FQNNGV. V lost 3 bases to trimming and J lost 8 bases, with 10 bases between them. CDR3 sequence reads: CASSFQEGGYTF. Written as DNA, the CDR3 is TGTGCCAGCAGCTTTCAGGAAGGAGGCTACACCTTC.

This chain uses TRBV25-1 with TRBJ1-1; D gene unclear. Germline-derived CDR1 and CDR2 are MGHDK and SYGVNS. This CDR3 is built from 14 residues. V dropped 1 base and J dropped 0 bases, with 6 bases sitting between them. The CDR3 loop reads CASSESQLNTEAFF. The CDR3 nucleotides are TGTGCCAGCAGTGAATCACAGCTGAACACTGAAGCTTTCTTT.

A few counts support this clonotype. V usage is TRBV3-1 and J usage is TRBJ1-1, with D possibly TRBD1 on 6 matching bases. Germline loops: CDR1 LGHDT, CDR2 YNNKEL (reference sequence). Trimming left V 6 bases short and J 9 bases short, with 20 bases between. This CDR3 has 14 residues. The CDR3 reads CASRSAGAGGKAFF. The CDR3 DNA sequence: TGTGCCAGCAGGTCGGCAGGGGCGGGCGGTAAAGCTTTCTTT.

This clonotype was counted many times. V is TRBV4-2 and J is TRBJ2-3; no clear D gene. The CDR3 is made up of 13 amino acids. Germline loops: CDR1 LGHNA, CDR2 YNFKEQ. The V end was cut by 0 bases, the J end by 1 base, with 2 bases between. The CDR3 sequence: CASSQDGTDTQYF. The CDR3 bases are TGTGCCAGCAGCCAAGACGGCACAGATACGCAGTATTTT.

This clonotype was seen repeatedly, ten times or more. The V call is TRBV12-3 or TRBV12-4, the J call TRBJ2-1; possible D gene TRBD2, 5 bases. The CDR3 covers 15 residues. Between the trimmed V and J ends, which lost 6 bases and 9 bases, there was a span of 21 bases. CDR3 nucleotides: TGTGCCAGCAGCTCACCCGGTGGAGGAGCCCCTGAGCAGTTCTTC. This translates into CASSSPGGGAPEQFF.

The chain joins TRBV20-1 to TRBJ2-1, with 11 bases aligning to TRBD2. The CDR3 is 15 residues long. The germline gives CDR1 DFQATT, CDR2 SNEGSKA (reference sequence). V gave up 4 bases and J gave up 7 bases; unmatched junction bases: 9. The CDR3 loop reads CSAKGLADYMNEQFF. In DNA, the CDR3 is TGCAGTGCTAAGGGACTAGCGGACTACATGAATGAGCAGTTCTTC.

The genes are TRBV4-2 and TRBJ1-5; 9 bases are a match to TRBD1. V was pared by 4 bases and J by 5 bases, with 6 bases of the junction left unmatched. CDR1 is LGHNA, CDR2 YNFKEQ, per germline. This CDR3 spans 15 amino acids. The CDR3 bases are TGTGCCAGCAGCCCAACGGACAGGGGAGATCAGCCCCAGCATTTT. This translates into CASSPTDRGDQPQHF.